The clone carrying this TCR beta chain has just a few counts. Its antigen remains unidentified. TCRdb used MiXCR to call clones anew from the PCR reads. The sample includes under 5,000 clones, approximately 40% of them seen just once. Trimming took 1 base from V and 4 from J, leaving 20 bases between them. Germline V gene sequence: CDR1 MNHNS, CDR2 SASEGT. The CDR3 loop spans 17 amino acids. None of the patients had undergone any treatment ahead of thyroid surgery. This specimen belongs to a study of metastatic and nonmetastatic thyroid tumors. Study-level results: Reported TCR beta diversity, measured in blood and tumor, was significantly higher for malignant thyroid tumors than for benign nodules.

The clonotype comes from a male donor with papillary thyroid cancer or a benign thyroid nodule (not recorded which). Some clones in this sample may be carry-over from other donors' samples. The V call is TRBV6-1, the J call TRBJ2-7; the D call may be TRBD1 or TRBD2 (5 bases each). The sequenced sample consisted of tumor tissue. The CDR3 sequence: CASSEEVGPGPNYEQYF. The CDR3 nucleotides are TGTGCCAGCAGTGAAGAGGTGGGACCGGGCCCCAATTACGAGCAGTACTTC.